These 10 T cell receptor beta chains originate from one sample sequenced in a study of blood T cell repertoires in COVID-19. Measured with immunoSEQ multiplex PCR; TCRdb has only the in-frame clones, and not every one. The repertoire includes a few hundred thousand clones, 85% to 90% of them detected once, and 1% sits in the top ten. Sequencing was done on a sample of peripheral blood. Every receptor here comes from a middle-aged woman with COVID-19, enrolled during active disease.

The gene calls are TRBV6-2 or TRBV6-3 and TRBJ1-1; the D gene is possibly TRBD1 (6 bases). Germline V gene data show CDR1 as MNHEY and CDR2 as SVGEGT. The CDR3 is 14 amino acids. The V end lost 6 bases, the J end lost 11 bases, and 22 bases lay between the germline ends. CDR3 in amino acids: CASSNRAGNQNAFF. As DNA, the CDR3 is TGTGCCAGCAGCAACAGGGCAGGGAATCAAAATGCTTTCTTT.

The rearrangement uses TRBV29-1 and TRBJ1-1; TRBD1 might be the D (6 bases). Germline V gives CDR1 SQVTM, CDR2 ANQGSEA. This CDR3 contains 12 residues. The V and J ends lost 7 bases and 3 bases respectively, with 12 bases between them. The CDR3 here is CSDGKGDTEAFF. CDR3 nucleotides: TGCAGCGACGGGAAGGGGGACACTGAAGCTTTCTTT. The variable domain in full, with the rest retrieved from reference TRBV29-1 and TRBJ1-1, is SAVISQKPSRDICQRGTSLTIQCQVDSQVTMMFWYRQQPGQSLTLIATANQGSEATYESGFVIDKFPISRPNLTFSTLTVSNMSPEDSSIYLCSDGKGDTEAFFGQGTRLTVV.

The chain couples TRBV7-9 to TRBJ1-3; 8 positions agree with TRBD1. V was pared by 4 bases and J by 7 bases, with 15 bases of the junction left unmatched. The CDR3 totals 17 residues. From germline, CDR1 is SEHNR and CDR2 FQNEAQ (reference sequence). The CDR3 loop is CASSSNTGQDKMNTIYF. CDR3 nucleotide sequence: TGTGCCAGCAGCTCAAACACGGGACAGGATAAGATGAACACCATATATTTT.

V gene TRBV5-1 combines with J gene TRBJ2-3; 10 bases match TRBD2. The trim removed 4 bases at V and 1 base at J, leaving 3 bases unmatched. The CDR3 has 15 amino acids. Per germline, CDR1 SGHRS and CDR2 YFSETQ. CDR3 in amino acids: CASSLGTSGTDTQYF. The CDR3 DNA reads TGCGCCAGCAGCCTCGGGACTAGCGGCACAGATACGCAGTATTTT.

This rearrangement joins TRBV9 to TRBJ1-1; D possibly corresponds to TRBD1 (5 bases). The CDR3 contains 14 residues. Trimming removed 0 bases at V and 5 bases at J, with 11 bases between. Germline lookup yields CDR1 SGDLS and CDR2 YYNGEE. This CDR3 reads CASSVEWRGTEAFF. In DNA, the CDR3 is TGTGCCAGCAGCGTAGAATGGAGGGGAACTGAAGCTTTCTTT.

The J gene is TRBJ1-6, the V gene TRBV30; 7 bases line up with TRBD1. Trimming cost V 0 bases and J 9 bases; bases outside gene matches: 14. The germline V gene encodes CDR1 GTSNPN and CDR2 SVGIG (reference sequence). The CDR3 sequence is 17 residues long. The DNA of the CDR3 is TGTGCCTGGAGTGTACAAATGAGGGGGCGCTTGGTTTCACCCCTCCACTTT. This encodes CAWSVQMRGRLVSPLHF.

The chain is built from TRBV11-3 and TRBJ2-1; 9 nucleotides match TRBD2. Looked up from germline, CDR1 is SGHNT and CDR2 is YENEEA. J lost 2 bases, V lost 4 bases, and 12 bases had no gene match. The CDR3 sequence is 18 residues long. The CDR3 DNA follows: TGTGCCAGCAGCTCCGCGGGGGGGGCGGGAGAGGCCTACAATGAGCAGTTCTTC. The encoded protein is CASSSAGGAGEAYNEQFF.

This rearrangement joins TRBV6-5 to TRBJ2-7; TRBD2 agrees at 10 bases. Germline values: CDR1 MNHEY, CDR2 SVGAGI. The CDR3 totals 14 residues. V dropped 4 bases and J dropped 1; count of bases not matched to a gene: 1. For the CDR3, the DNA is TGTGCCAGCAGTTCGACTAGCGGGTCCTACGAGCAGTACTTC. As protein: CASSSTSGSYEQYF.

The chain combines TRBV6-5 with TRBJ2-7, with D perhaps TRBD1 (6 bases). Germline CDR1 is MNHEY and CDR2 is SVGAGI. This CDR3 comprises 13 residues. V was cut by 5 bases and J by 4 bases, with 12 bases left in between. This chain's CDR3 is CASSNTGMYEQYF. The CDR3 coding sequence is TGTGCCAGCAGTAATACAGGGATGTACGAGCAGTACTTC.

Written as DNA, the CDR3 is TGCGCCAGCAGCTTGGGTGGACAGGGTTTGGGCACTGAAGCTTTCTTT. Protein product: CASSLGGQGLGTEAFF. The rearrangement joins TRBV5-1 to TRBJ1-1; 8 bases map to TRBD1. The trim removed 0 bases at V and 4 bases at J, leaving 8 bases unmatched. CDR3 length: 16 residues. Per the germline V gene, CDR1 is SGHRS and CDR2 is YFSETQ.